The clone carrying this T cell receptor (beta chain) was counted many times. Antigen unknown. This CDR3 region has 12 residues. Trimming took 6 bases from V and 12 from J, leaving 17 bases between them. Germline loops: CDR1 MDHEN, CDR2 SYDVKM. This specimen comes from a study of metastatic and nonmetastatic thyroid tumors. Study context: Samples came from malignant and benign thyroid patients, and repertoires were compared across blood and tumor or nodule tissue.

Every patient underwent thyroid surgery untreated. Study-level results: When malignant thyroid tumors were compared with benign nodules, TCR beta diversity was reportedly significantly higher in the malignant tumors. This held in both blood and tumor samples.

Methods used by the authors: Using the CDR3 differences seen across clinicopathological groups, the authors built a distant-metastasis classifier for papillary thyroid cancer, which was meant to discriminate distant-metastatic patients. Using MiXCR, TCRdb reanalyzed the PCR reads. TCRdb, not the authors, supplied the V and J calls. The table shows 26,000 or so clones, with over 12% occurring only once. The rearrangement uses TRBV28 and TRBJ2-5; weak D call: TRBD1 (5 bases). The sequenced material came from blood. This sequence originates from a male donor with papillary thyroid cancer or a benign thyroid nodule (not recorded which). Some clones in this sample may be carry-over from other donors' samples. The CDR3 DNA is TGTGCCAGCAGCCCCGGCCGCCCCAGGGAGTACTTC. It codes for CASSPGRPREYF.